The table lists the clone carrying this T cell receptor beta chain with a few counts. As yet, its antigen is unknown. The data were obtained in a study of blood T cells in healthy people across ages. Total RNA was isolated from each sample in quantities of at least 6 micrograms. It was with a sample-barcoded 5' primer and a J-beta primer mix that a second PCR of roughly 6 to 12 cycles was run. Template switching added a 12-random-nucleotide identifier to every cDNA molecule. A minimum of 2.5 million CDR3-containing paired-end reads was obtained for each sample. TCRdb analysed the 5' RACE reads with MiXCR anew, one entry per CDR3 protein. Here the sample spans about 900,000 distinct CDR3 sequences, about 62% being singletons. Study-level points and caveats: Not knowing donor CMV status may have confounded expanded clonotype changes.

CDR3 length: 15 residues. Germline values: CDR1 SGDLS, CDR2 YYNGEE. The J segment lost 5 bases and the V segment lost 3 bases, leaving 2 bases of the junction unmatched. The rearrangement links TRBV9 to TRBJ1-6; 10 nucleotides match TRBD1. This sequence was found in a young man in good health. Sequenced: blood. CDR3 amino acids: CASSAGTGDNSPLHF. For the CDR3, the DNA is TGTGCCAGCAGCGCAGGGACAGGGGATAATTCACCCCTCCACTTT.